This T cell receptor beta chain was recovered during a study of T-cell memory formation after mild COVID-19. Background on the study: TCR clusters were largely donor specific. Study-wide results and limits: Among clones contracting day 15 to 85, CD4/CD8 was balanced, whereas later expanders leaned CD4+.

Many counts were recorded for this clonotype. Antigen unknown. The TCR alpha and TCR beta cDNA libraries, bearing sample barcodes and UMIs, were generated by 5'RACE using constant-segment primers. TCRdb called the 5' RACE reads again in MiXCR, with one record for every CDR3 protein. The repertoire has roughly 400,000 distinct CDR3 sequences, roughly 26% of them found once; the top ten carry about 8.7%. V lost 0 bases and J lost 2, with 8 bases in between. This CDR3 region has 14 residues. CDR1 is SGHRS and CDR2 is YFSETQ in the germline V gene. The TCR originated in an adult woman who had mild COVID-19 (a few samples of this study predate the infection). Cell type and time point are not known. Sequenced material: PBMCs or a T cell subset sorted from them (not recorded which). V and J are TRBV5-1 and TRBJ2-5; D not certain. The CDR3, as DNA: TGCGCCAGCAGCTTGGCTGCATCTCAAGAGACCCAGTACTTC. It encodes CASSLAASQETQYF. The full variable domain, in which reference TRBV5-1 and TRBJ2-5 provide the parts outside the CDR3, is KAGVTQTPRYLIKTRGQQVTLSCSPISGHRSVSWYQQTPGQGLQFLFEYFSETQRNKGNFPGRFSGRQFSNSRSEMNVSTLELGDSALYLCASSLAASQETQYFGPGTRLLVL.